These T cell receptor beta chains were read from a single sample in a study of T-cell reconstitution after alpha-beta-depleted transplantation in children. Via MiXCR, TCRdb re-called the PCR reads, giving one row per CDR3 protein. The sample contains about 980,000 distinct CDR3 sequences, roughly 29% of which appear only once. The material was PBMCs, mostly from graft donor cells, obtained 360 days after TCRalphabeta/CD19-depleted stem cell transplant. These receptors came from a boy under two years old who had a stem cell transplant for SCID, so the T cells may come from the graft donor. Both conserved end residues are part of each CDR3. D genes are given only for firm matches. Size tells how often a clone was seen (once, few, many) or the class of an expanded clone, and some rows leave it out.

v_gene: TRBV18
d_gene: TRBD2
abundance: -
len: 16
j_gene: TRBJ2-3
CDR3nt: TGTGCCAGCTCACCGGGACTAGCGGGGCGGGGAGATACGCAGTATTTT
CDR3aa: CASSPGLAGRGDTQYF

v_gene: TRBV5-1
d_gene: -
abundance: -
len: 12
j_gene: TRBJ2-3
CDR3nt: TGCGCCAGCAGCCCCCACCGTGGTACGCAGTATTTT
CDR3aa: CASSPHRGTQYF

v_gene: TRBV12-3/TRBV12-4
d_gene: TRBD2
abundance: few
len: 16
j_gene: TRBJ2-1
CDR3nt: TGTGCCAGCAGTTTCGGGCCTAGCGGGGACTACAATGAGCAGTTCTTC
CDR3aa: CASSFGPSGDYNEQFF

v_gene: TRBV4-1
d_gene: TRBD1
abundance: -
len: 17
j_gene: TRBJ2-7
CDR3nt: TGCGCCAGCAGCCAAGATCAACTTACAGGGGGGTTCTACGAGCAGTACTTC
CDR3aa: CASSQDQLTGGFYEQYF

v_gene: TRBV7-6
d_gene: -
abundance: few
len: 15
j_gene: TRBJ1-1
CDR3nt: TGTGCCAGCAGCTTATTTGAGGGGACGAACACTGAAGCTTTCTTT
CDR3aa: CASSLFEGTNTEAFF

v_gene: TRBV12-3/TRBV12-4
d_gene: -
abundance: few
len: 13
j_gene: TRBJ2-1
CDR3nt: TGTGCCAGCAGTGGCGGGCTCGGCAATGAGCAGTTCTTC
CDR3aa: CASSGGLGNEQFF

v_gene: TRBV7-3
d_gene: -
abundance: few
len: 14
j_gene: TRBJ1-1
CDR3nt: TGTGCCAGCAGCTTAATGGGGACGAACACTGAAGCTTTCTTT
CDR3aa: CASSLMGTNTEAFF

v_gene: TRBV18
d_gene: TRBD2
abundance: -
len: 17
j_gene: TRBJ2-1
CDR3nt: TGTGCCAGCTCACCACCGGGACTAGCGGGGGGAACTAATGAGCAGTTCTTC
CDR3aa: CASSPPGLAGGTNEQFF

v_gene: TRBV27
d_gene: -
abundance: few
len: 13
j_gene: TRBJ1-2
CDR3nt: TGTGCCAGCAGTTTCGAGGGGCTAGAGGGCTACACCTTC
CDR3aa: CASSFEGLEGYTF

v_gene: TRBV7-3
d_gene: -
abundance: few
len: 12
j_gene: TRBJ2-1
CDR3nt: TGTGCCAGCAGCTTAAAGTCCAATGAGCAGTTCTTC
CDR3aa: CASSLKSNEQFF

v_gene: TRBV11-1
d_gene: -
abundance: few
len: 18
j_gene: TRBJ1-1
CDR3nt: TGTGCCAGCAGCGGATCCGGTGGCGATAGCTTTATGAACACTGAAGCTTTCTTT
CDR3aa: CASSGSGGDSFMNTEAFF

v_gene: TRBV12-3/TRBV12-4
d_gene: -
abundance: -
len: 12
j_gene: TRBJ1-5
CDR3nt: TGTGCCAGCAGGGACGGAGGCCAGCCCCAGCATTTT
CDR3aa: CASRDGGQPQHF

v_gene: TRBV18
d_gene: -
abundance: -
len: 14
j_gene: TRBJ2-7
CDR3nt: TGTGCCAGCTCACGGGACTCCTTCATCAACGAGCAGTACTTC
CDR3aa: CASSRDSFINEQYF

v_gene: TRBV5-6
d_gene: -
abundance: few
len: 16
j_gene: TRBJ1-3
CDR3nt: TGTGCCAGCAGCTTGAGCAGGGGACCTTCTGGAAACACCATATATTTT
CDR3aa: CASSLSRGPSGNTIYF

v_gene: TRBV20-1
d_gene: -
abundance: -
len: 12
j_gene: TRBJ2-3
CDR3nt: TGCAGTGCGCAGAGGACCGAAGGCGCGCAGTATTTT
CDR3aa: CSAQRTEGAQYF

v_gene: TRBV4-1
d_gene: TRBD2
abundance: few
len: 17
j_gene: TRBJ2-3
CDR3nt: TGCGCCAGCAGCCAAGAAGCCCTAGCGGGGGGGCAAGATACGCAGTATTTT
CDR3aa: CASSQEALAGGQDTQYF

v_gene: TRBV9
d_gene: -
abundance: -
len: 13
j_gene: TRBJ1-5
CDR3nt: TGTGCCAGCACCCTCAACAGGGATCAGCCCCAGCATTTT
CDR3aa: CASTLNRDQPQHF

v_gene: TRBV24-1
d_gene: -
abundance: once
len: 13
j_gene: TRBJ2-1
CDR3nt: TGTGCCACCAGTGAATCGGACTGGAGGGAGCAGTTCTTC
CDR3aa: CATSESDWREQFF

v_gene: TRBV29-1
d_gene: TRBD2
abundance: -
len: 15
j_gene: TRBJ2-3
CDR3nt: TGCAGCGTTGATCCTAGCGGTATAGGGACTGATACGCAGTATTTT
CDR3aa: CSVDPSGIGTDTQYF

v_gene: TRBV7-9
d_gene: TRBD2
abundance: -
len: 16
j_gene: TRBJ2-3
CDR3nt: TGTGCCAGCAGCCCCGGGACTAACCGTCCCACAGATACGCAGTATTTT
CDR3aa: CASSPGTNRPTDTQYF

v_gene: TRBV9
d_gene: -
abundance: -
len: 15
j_gene: TRBJ2-3
CDR3nt: TGTGCCAGCAGCGCAACAGGGTGGCGCACAGATACGCAGTATTTT
CDR3aa: CASSATGWRTDTQYF

v_gene: TRBV10-3
d_gene: TRBD2
abundance: -
len: 17
j_gene: TRBJ2-1
CDR3nt: TGTGCCATCAGTCAACTAGCGGGGGCTAACGACGGGAATGAGCAGTTCTTC
CDR3aa: CAISQLAGANDGNEQFF

v_gene: TRBV11-2
d_gene: TRBD2
abundance: few
len: 18
j_gene: TRBJ2-7
CDR3nt: TGTGCCAGCAGCTTAGGCGGGATGATGACTAGCGGGGGGTACGAGCAGTACTTC
CDR3aa: CASSLGGMMTSGGYEQYF

v_gene: TRBV5-1
d_gene: -
abundance: few
len: 15
j_gene: TRBJ2-1
CDR3nt: TGCGCCAGCAGCGTGTGCGCAGGGGAATACAATGAGCAGTTCTTC
CDR3aa: CASSVCAGEYNEQFF

v_gene: TRBV5-1
d_gene: -
abundance: -
len: 13
j_gene: TRBJ1-4
CDR3nt: TGCGCCAGCAGCGCCCGGGTTAATGAAAAACTGTTTTTT
CDR3aa: CASSARVNEKLFF

v_gene: TRBV5-1
d_gene: -
abundance: -
len: 16
j_gene: TRBJ2-2
CDR3nt: TGCGCCAGCAGCCCCCAGGGTCTCGCGAACACCGGGGAGCTGTTTTTT
CDR3aa: CASSPQGLANTGELFF

v_gene: TRBV12-3/TRBV12-4
d_gene: TRBD1
abundance: -
len: 15
j_gene: TRBJ2-7
CDR3nt: TGTGCCAGCAGTCTCCGGGACAGTTCCCTCGGGGAGCAGTACTTC
CDR3aa: CASSLRDSSLGEQYF

v_gene: TRBV15
d_gene: -
abundance: few
len: 15
j_gene: TRBJ1-3
CDR3nt: TGTGCCACCAGCAGAGATCCAGGGGAAGGAAACACCATATATTTT
CDR3aa: CATSRDPGEGNTIYF

v_gene: TRBV19
d_gene: TRBD1
abundance: few
len: 19
j_gene: TRBJ1-1
CDR3nt: TGTGCCAGTAGTTCAAAACCGGGACAGGCTCGTGCGGCGAACACTGAAGCTTTCTTT
CDR3aa: CASSSKPGQARAANTEAFF

v_gene: TRBV11-1
d_gene: TRBD1
abundance: -
len: 17
j_gene: TRBJ1-6
CDR3nt: TGTGCCAGCAGCTTAGGGGACAGGGCTCTTTATAATTCACCCCTCCACTTT
CDR3aa: CASSLGDRALYNSPLHF